Below, one T cell receptor beta chain is given with its context. The CDR3 consists of 19 residues. Germline-derived CDR1 and CDR2 are MNHEY and SVGEGT. The ends lost 0 bases at V and 0 bases at J; junction bases unmatched: 14. This sample was included in a study of control samples from healthy donors and cancer patients. The table came from immunoSEQ multiplex PCR; TCRdb's copy has only in-frame clones and leaves some out. This table holds 150,000 or so clones, about 95% found once. The specimen sequenced was PBMCs. This chain uses TRBV6-2 or TRBV6-3 with TRBJ2-7, with TRBD1 matching over 7 bases. The origin of this receptor is a man aged 55 to 70 with colorectal cancer. CDR3 coding DNA: TGTGCCAGCAGTTACTCAATTACAGGGGAGACCCTCAGCTCCTACGAGCAGTACTTC. Amino acids: CASSYSITGETLSSYEQYF.